Included here is one T cell receptor (beta chain) sequence, with context. Its antigen is unknown. One end of the junction is discordant with germline, which a read error may explain. These data originate in a study of early T cells in non-severe SARS-CoV-2 infection. Across the whole study: Sequencing input comprised bulk RNA from unsorted whole blood; chain pairing was not available.

Overall study results and limits: Anti-spike CD8 responses were favored in VDJdb matching, and private and CD4 specificities were missed.

Unique molecular identifiers (one per individual cDNA molecule) were attached. TCRdb reanalysed the 5' RACE reads using MiXCR and keeps one entry per CDR3 protein. The sample lists about 77,000 distinct CDR3 sequences, 9% to 15% occurring once. Germline V CDR1 and CDR2: SGHVS, FQNEAQ. The CDR3 covers 13 residues. The source of this sequence is an adult who was a healthcare worker with PCR-confirmed SARS-CoV-2 infection or an uninfected control (not recorded which). The donor label of this sample is uncertain. The sample was whole blood, taken at baseline. The chain links TRBV7-8 to TRBJ1-2; D ambiguous. The CDR3 region is CASSVAVNYGYTF. In DNA, the CDR3 is TGTGCCAGCAGCGTAGCAGTTAACTATGGCTACACCTTC.